This T cell receptor (beta chain) appears in the sequencing data of a study of blood T cell repertoires in COVID-19 (dated by TCRdb to the early 2020s). With regard to the full study: The collaborator samples originated in the United States, Italy and Spain and spanned the acute and convalescent phases of COVID-19. The material from the prospective study consisted of cDNA or gDNA derived from T cells, B-cell-depleted T cells, or PBMCs. Subjects who had been exposed to COVID-19, were actively infected with it, or had recovered from it provided the deeply sampled blood TCRbeta repertoires that made up the dataset. The repertoires were released in a freely available public database meant as a resource for research on the immune response to SARS-CoV-2. The samples were drawn from two sources: the first 160 participants of the ongoing ImmuneRACE study, and over 950 subjects contributed by 6 global collaborators. Nearly every sample came with metadata listing a de-identified subject ID, COVID-19 status, age in years and sex. Where HLA class I and class II types were available, the types were taken from metadata supplied by the sample provider, not from assay-based typing. Broader findings and caveats from the paper: The amount of clinical and demographic metadata varied by source and participant and was provided uncurated.

TCRbeta CDR3 regions were amplified from genomic DNA by means of the immunoSEQ Assay, a bias-controlled multiplex PCR. The original methods were these. The number of nucleated cells in each sample was estimated from the amplification of reference gene primers within the assay. To quantify the absolute abundance of each unique TCRbeta CDR3 rearrangement, sequence reads were collapsed and filtered. For each sample, productive Simpson clonality was calculated as the square root of Simpson's diversity index over productive rearrangements. Not all clones reach the TCRdb copy of this immuneACCESS table, which keeps in-frame sequences only. Checked studies attribute under half of the gap to unresolved V genes and leave the rest unexplained. V and J calls and clone size follow that table, whereas D and trimming were derived from the DNA. The sample table records some 290,000 clones; 70% to 90% of these occur just once. The ten largest clones take up around 3.6% of the sample.

V is pared back by 2 bases and J by 6 bases, with 14 bases lying between the germline termini. From its cysteine to its phenylalanine, the CDR3 spans 14 amino acids. Just CDR3 DNA is preserved here, 42 bases in frame from base 1. CDR1 GTSNPN and CDR2 SVGIG are derived from the germline V gene (reference sequence). Worth noting for this clone: No cognate antigen has been identified for it. Base qualities are not provided; no much larger clone lies one nucleotide away.

Whole blood was collected in K2EDTA tubes by collaborating institutions according to the institutions' own protocols. For TCRbeta analysis, collaborator samples were shipped as frozen whole blood, as isolated PBMCs, or as DNA extracted from either sample type. The origin of this receptor is a young man with active or convalescent COVID-19. The rearrangement combines TRBV30 with TRBJ1-5; D gene: possibly TRBD1, on 6 matching bases. Sequencing was done on a sample of peripheral blood. The DNA reads as follows: TGTGCCTGGAGTCCACAGGGCCGGGGTCAGCCCCAGCATTTT. Its protein reads: CAWSPQGRGQPQHF.